A single sample is the source of the 12 T cell receptor beta chains below, sequenced in a study of immune evolution from preneoplasia to lung adenocarcinoma (dated by TCRdb to the early 2020s). The library came from the immunoSEQ multiplex PCR assay. TCRdb obtained this table from immuneACCESS and retained in-frame rearrangements with V and J assigned. These tables miss some clones; where compared with another copy, unresolved V genes account for less than half of the shortfall, and the remainder is unexplained. This sample lists about 8,200 clones; roughly 82% were detected once. Roughly 2.8% of the sample is in the top ten clones. Sequenced material: FFPE minimally invasive lung adenocarcinoma tissue. The label giving this sample's cell subset or site can be read as: micro-invasive lung adenocarcinoma (MIA). These TCRs come from a person between 65 and 79 years old with lung adenocarcinoma.

The V and J genes are TRBV5-6 and TRBJ1-1; D not resolved. The V gene lost 0 bases and the J gene lost 8 bases, with 8 bases spanning the gap. Germline V gene sequence: CDR1 SGHDT, CDR2 YYEEEE. CDR3 length: 12 amino acids. CDR3 residues: CASSLVRGEAFF. CDR3 DNA sequence: TGTGCCAGCAGCTTGGTGCGTGGGGAAGCTTTCTTT. Full variable domain (outside the CDR3, taken from reference TRBV5-6 and TRBJ1-1): DAGVTQSPTHLIKTRGQQVTLRCSPKSGHDTVSWYQQALGQGPQFIFQYYEEEERQRGNFPDRFSGHQFPNYSSELNVNALLLGDSALYLCASSLVRGEAFFGQGTRLTVV.

The chain recombines TRBV10-2 with TRBJ1-1; TRBD1 agrees at 8 bases. Germline V gives CDR1 WSHSY, CDR2 SAAADI. The CDR3 contains 15 residues. V gave up 3 bases and J gave up 0 bases; unmatched junction bases: 3. CDR3 DNA sequence: TGCGCCAGCAGTGATCCGGGACAGGTGAACACTGAAGCTTTCTTT. As protein: CASSDPGQVNTEAFF.

The chain recombines TRBV19 with TRBJ2-7; D possibly corresponds to TRBD1 (6 bases). With 2 bases removed from V and 2 bases from J, the gap between germline ends came to 13 bases. In germline, CDR1 is LNHDA, CDR2 SQIVND (reference sequence). The CDR3 runs 15 residues. DNA of the CDR3: TGTGCCAGTAGTATATTTCCATCAGGGGCCTACGAGCAGTACTTC. This codes for CASSIFPSGAYEQYF.

The chain joins TRBV6-5 to TRBJ1-1; D is unresolved. Germline loops: CDR1 MNHEY, CDR2 SVGAGI. The V gene lost 7 bases and the J gene lost 6 bases, with 21 bases spanning the gap. The CDR3 is 15 amino acids. The CDR3 sequence is CASIREYRAGAEAFF. In DNA, the CDR3 is TGTGCCAGCATTCGGGAGTATCGAGCGGGAGCTGAAGCTTTCTTT.

This clone was detected a few times. The chain couples TRBV9 to TRBJ2-7; 11 nucleotides line up with TRBD2. The CDR3 contains 18 residues. Trimming took 1 base from V and 0 from J; bases not matched to a gene: 9. Germline CDR1 reads SGDLS; CDR2 reads YYNGEE. The CDR3 DNA follows: TGTGCCAGCAGCGTATCTCTGACTAGCGGGGATAGCTCCTACGAGCAGTACTTC. Protein product: CASSVSLTSGDSSYEQYF.

This clone was observed a few times. The J gene is TRBJ1-1, the V gene TRBV19; D is perhaps TRBD1 (6 bases). Germline loops: CDR1 LNHDA, CDR2 SQIVND (reference sequence). Trimming took off 7 bases at V and 2 bases at J, with 17 bases between the two ends. The CDR3 is made up of 15 amino acids. The CDR3 region has the DNA TGTGCCAGTAAGGTGAGGGGGGAAGGCAACACTGAAGCTTTCTTT. The encoded protein is CASKVRGEGNTEAFF.

The chain couples TRBV6-5 to TRBJ1-1; D is undetermined. CDR3 length: 15 residues. Germline CDR1 MNHEY, CDR2 SVGAGI. V lost 0 bases to trimming and J lost 0 bases, with 8 bases between them. Here the CDR3 reads CASSYSSGMNTEAFF. In DNA, the CDR3 is TGTGCCAGCAGTTACTCATCTGGGATGAACACTGAAGCTTTCTTT.

This chain uses TRBV7-3 with TRBJ1-2; weak D call: TRBD1 (5 bases). There are 16 residues in the CDR3. In germline, CDR1 is SGHTA, CDR2 FQGTGA. Trimming stripped 0 bases from V and 4 bases from J, with 15 bases between. CDR3 residues: CASSLTGVPDFYGYTF. CDR3 in DNA: TGTGCCAGCAGCTTAACAGGGGTCCCGGACTTCTATGGCTACACCTTC.

V is TRBV18 and J is TRBJ2-5; D is perhaps TRBD2 (5 bases). The CDR3 totals 13 residues. Germline V gives CDR1 KGHSH, CDR2 LQKENI. Trimming removed 2 bases from V and 7 bases from J, with 11 bases in between. Here the CDR3 DNA reads TGTGCCAGCTCACCATCGGACCGGGGGACCCAGTACTTC. Translation gives CASSPSDRGTQYF.

The chain recombines TRBV7-2 with TRBJ2-7; TRBD1 is a possible D gene (6 bases). This CDR3 is 13 amino acids long. Germline V gene lookup returns CDR1 SGHTA and CDR2 FQGNSA. V shed 5 bases and J shed 3 bases, with 11 bases lying between them. This chain's CDR3 is CASSVQQGYEQYF. The DNA of the CDR3 is TGTGCCAGCAGCGTCCAACAGGGCTACGAGCAGTACTTC.

This clone was counted only a few times. CDR3 coding DNA: TGTGCCAGCAGAGTACATTGGCATCATCAGCCCCAGCATTTT. It yields the protein CASRVHWHHQPQHF. V gene TRBV21-1 combines with J gene TRBJ1-5; the table's D gene call, TRBD1, was not cross checked with the DNA. TRBV21-1 is marked as a pseudogene. The CDR3 runs to 14 residues.

V and J are TRBV6-5 and TRBJ1-6; D is unresolved. V lost 6 bases to trimming and J lost 10 bases, with 10 bases between them. In germline, CDR1 is MNHEY, CDR2 SVGAGI. CDR3 size: 12 residues. The CDR3 region is CASSPLRSPLHF. The CDR3 DNA reads as TGTGCCAGCAGCCCCCTCCGGTCACCCCTCCACTTT.